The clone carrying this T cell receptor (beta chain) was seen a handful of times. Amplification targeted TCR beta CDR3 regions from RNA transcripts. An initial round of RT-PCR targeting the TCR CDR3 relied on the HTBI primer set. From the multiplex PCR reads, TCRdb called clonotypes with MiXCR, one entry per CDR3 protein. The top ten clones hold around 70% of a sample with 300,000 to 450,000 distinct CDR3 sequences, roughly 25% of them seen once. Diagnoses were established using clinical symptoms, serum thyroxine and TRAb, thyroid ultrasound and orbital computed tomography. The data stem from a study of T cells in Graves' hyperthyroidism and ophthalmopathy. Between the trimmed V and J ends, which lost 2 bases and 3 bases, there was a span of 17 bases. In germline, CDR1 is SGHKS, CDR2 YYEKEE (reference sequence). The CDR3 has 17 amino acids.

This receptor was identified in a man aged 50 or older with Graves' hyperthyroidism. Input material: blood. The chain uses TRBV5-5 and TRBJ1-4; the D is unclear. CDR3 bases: TGTGCCAGCAGCTTTCAAAGGGAAAGATGGCCTAATGAAAAACTGTTTTTT. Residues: CASSFQRERWPNEKLFF.